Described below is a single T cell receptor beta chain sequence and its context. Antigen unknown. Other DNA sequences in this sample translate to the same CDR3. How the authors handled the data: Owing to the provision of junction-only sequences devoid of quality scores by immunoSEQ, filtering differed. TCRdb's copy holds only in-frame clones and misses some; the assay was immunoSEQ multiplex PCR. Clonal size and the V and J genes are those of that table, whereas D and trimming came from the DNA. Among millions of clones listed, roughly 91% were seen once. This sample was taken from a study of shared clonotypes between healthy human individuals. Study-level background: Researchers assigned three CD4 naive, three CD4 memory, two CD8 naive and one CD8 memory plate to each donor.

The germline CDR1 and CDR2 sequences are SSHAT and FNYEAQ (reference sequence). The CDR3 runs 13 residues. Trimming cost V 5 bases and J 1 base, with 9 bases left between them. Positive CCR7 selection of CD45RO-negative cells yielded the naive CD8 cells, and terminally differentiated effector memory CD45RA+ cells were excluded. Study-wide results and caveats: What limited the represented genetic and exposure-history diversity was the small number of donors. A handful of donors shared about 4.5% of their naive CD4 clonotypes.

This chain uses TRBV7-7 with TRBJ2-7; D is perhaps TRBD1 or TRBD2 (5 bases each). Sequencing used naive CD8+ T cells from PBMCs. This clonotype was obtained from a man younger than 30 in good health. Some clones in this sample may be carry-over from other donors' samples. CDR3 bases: TGTGCCAGCAGCCCGGGACGATCCTACGAGCAGTACTTC. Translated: CASSPGRSYEQYF.